This T cell receptor beta chain appears in the sequencing data of a study of cytomegalovirus exposure and HLA in healthy donors. Study-level information: The 120 validation repertoires matched the roughly 650 first-cohort repertoires in platform, a later analysis reported. Study results and caveats: The classifier reportedly diagnosed cytomegalovirus status with high specificity and sensitivity. Cytomegalovirus-associated TCR beta chains were listed, numbering roughly 150.

Sequenced by immunoSEQ multiplex PCR; TCRdb stores in-frame clones only, minus some. Of 150,000 to 200,000 clones in the sample, around 90% are singletons; the top ten hold over 2.5%. Of note for this clone: Its target is unknown.

The CDR3 extends over 14 amino acids. V dropped 0 bases and J dropped 10 bases, with 14 bases sitting between them. Germline V lookup: CDR1 SGHKS, CDR2 YYEKEE (reference sequence). The TCR was taken from a woman aged 18-30 years in good health and CMV-seropositive. V and J are TRBV5-5 and TRBJ1-5; unclear D gene. The source material was PBMCs. The CDR3 sequence: CASSLVEVPQPQHF. The CDR3 region has the DNA TGTGCCAGCAGCTTGGTCGAGGTCCCCCAACCCCAGCATTTT.